This TCR beta chain was found in a study of blood T cell repertoires in COVID-19. Across the study: The cDNA or gDNA used as material had been derived from T cells, B-cell-depleted T cells, or PBMCs.

V was trimmed by 5 bases and J by 2 bases, leaving 12 bases between them. Germline loops: CDR1 GTSNPN, CDR2 SVGIG (reference sequence). This CDR3 spans 13 amino acids. In the original workflow: For nucleated cells, counts were estimated from reference gene primer amplification. The assay was immunoSEQ multiplex PCR, and TCRdb's table has in-frame clones only and misses some. That table is the source of V, J and clone size, and D and trimming were worked out from the DNA. In the table there are around 380,000 clones, roughly 86% of which are singletons. Sequencing input: peripheral blood. This chain joins TRBV30 and TRBJ2-5; D is possibly TRBD2 (6 bases). The TCR sequence derives from a human donor with acute or convalescent COVID-19. The donor label of this sample is uncertain. CDR3 sequence: CAWARGIQETQYF. The CDR3 DNA is TGTGCCTGGGCCCGCGGGATACAAGAGACCCAGTACTTC.